This T cell receptor (beta chain) was observed in a study of metastatic and nonmetastatic thyroid tumors. Study context: Repertoires from blood and tumor or nodule tissue of malignant and benign thyroid patients were compared.

By sample fraction, this clone is medium-sized. Antigen specificity is unknown. Study conclusions and caveats: In both blood and tumor samples, TCR beta diversity was reported significantly higher for malignant than benign nodules.

Among the patients, none had received any treatment before thyroid surgery. As originally analysed: Clinicopathological groups supplied CDR3 differences that were used to build a distant-metastasis classifier for papillary thyroid cancer. TCRdb re-called the PCR reads with MiXCR. Clone size and V and J calls follow TCRdb, not the original study. There are approximately 16,000 clones in the sample; around 25% occur only once, and about 10% lies in the top ten. Losses at the gene ends were 2 bases for V and 2 bases for J; bases not matched to a gene: 1. This CDR3 has 16 amino acids. Germline CDR1 and CDR2: SGDLS and YYNGEE.

This TCR was sampled from a male donor with papillary thyroid cancer or a benign thyroid nodule (not recorded which). Some clones in this sample may be carry-over from other donors' samples. Material: blood. The rearrangement links TRBV9 to TRBJ2-3, with TRBD2 matching over 14 bases. CDR3: CASSVGLAGVTDTQYF. In DNA form, the CDR3 reads TGTGCCAGCAGCGTGGGACTAGCGGGGGTCACAGATACGCAGTATTTT.